This T cell receptor (beta chain) was recorded in a study of CD8+CD57+ T cells in acquired aplastic anemia. Whole-study context: The mean DNA yield obtained from sorted CD4+ and CD8+ cells came to 3 to 4 ug. General study points: Patients shared about 30 CD8+ CDR3 sequences with controls.

Profiling of TCR beta VDJ combinations and CDR3 sequences used genomic DNA as template. TCRdb re-analysed the reads in MiXCR, keeping a single row per CDR3 protein. Found here are approximately 150,000 distinct CDR3 sequences, 40% to 55% of them singletons; the top ten hold about 2.9%. This clonotype was seen at least ten times. Its antigen is unidentified. All sequencing subjects had displayed CD8+CD57+ cell expansion on flow cytometry. The study sampled blood from patients who had received no therapy. This clonotype was obtained from a human donor with aplastic anemia. Sequencing input: sorted CD4+, CD8+, or CD8+CD57+ T cells (not recorded which) from PBMCs.

Written as DNA, the CDR3 is TGTGCCAGCAGCCAAGAGGGGGCGACCCTGAGATACAATGAGCAGTTCTTC. Amino acids: CASSQEGATLRYNEQFF. This chain links TRBV14 with TRBJ2-1, with D perhaps TRBD1 (6 bases). The V and J ends lost 0 bases and 4 bases respectively, with 16 bases between them. CDR1 is SGHDN, CDR2 FVKESK, per germline. The CDR3 sequence is 17 residues long.